This T cell receptor (beta chain) was captured by sequencing in a study of breast tumors, draining lymph nodes, adjacent tissues. TCRdb passed the multiplex PCR reads through MiXCR, listing each CDR3 protein once. The sample has tens of thousands of distinct CDR3 sequences; roughly 50% are singletons. This clonotype was detected many times. Its specificity is not known. Study-wide results and limits: Tumor and nontumor repertoires were significantly more similar in luminal-like than in basal-like breast cancer.

The clonotype was recovered from a female donor with breast cancer. Some clones in this sample may be carry-over from other donors' samples. The sample taken for sequencing was breast tumor tissue.

CDR3 amino acids: CASSRQPGNTIYF. The CDR3 DNA is TGTGCCAGTAGTCGACAGCCTGGAAACACCATATATTTT. The chain recombines TRBV19 with TRBJ1-3, with D possibly being TRBD1 (5 bases). V was shortened by 5 bases and J by 2 bases, with 7 bases between the two germline ends. The CDR3 runs 13 residues. CDR1 LNHDA and CDR2 SQIVND come from the germline V gene (reference sequence).